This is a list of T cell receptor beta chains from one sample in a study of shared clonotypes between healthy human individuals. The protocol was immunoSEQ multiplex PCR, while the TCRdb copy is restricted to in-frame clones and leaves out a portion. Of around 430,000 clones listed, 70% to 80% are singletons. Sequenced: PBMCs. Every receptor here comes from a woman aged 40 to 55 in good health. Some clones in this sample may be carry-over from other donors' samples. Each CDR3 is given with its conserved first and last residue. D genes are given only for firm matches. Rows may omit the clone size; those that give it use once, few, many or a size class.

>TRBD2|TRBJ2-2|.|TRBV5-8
CATPLATTGELFF
TGTGCCACCCCACTAGCGACCACCGGGGAGCTGTTTTTT
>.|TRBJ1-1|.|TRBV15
CATTPQGNTEAFF
TGTGCCACCACCCCACAAGGGAACACTGAAGCTTTCTTT
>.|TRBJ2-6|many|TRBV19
CASTPQGVGGANVLTF
TGTGCCAGTACCCCACAAGGGGTAGGGGGGGCCAACGTCCTGACTTTC
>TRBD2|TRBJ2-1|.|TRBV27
CASSSGLAGVNEQFF
TGTGCCAGCAGTTCCGGACTAGCGGGAGTTAATGAGCAGTTCTTC
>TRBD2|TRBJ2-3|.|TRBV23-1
CASSPRAGTSGPPCGSDTQYF
TGCGCCAGCAGTCCCCGCGCCGGGACTAGCGGACCCCCCTGCGGGTCAGATACGCAGTATTTT
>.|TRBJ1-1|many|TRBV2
CASSVSTNTEAFF
TGTGCCAGCAGTGTTTCGACAAACACTGAAGCTTTCTTT
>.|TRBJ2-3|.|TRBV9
CASSVAPGGGPYTDTQYF
TGTGCCAGCAGCGTAGCCCCCGGCGGAGGCCCCTACACAGATACGCAGTATTTT
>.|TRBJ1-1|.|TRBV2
CASSQDFNTEAFF
TGTGCCAGCAGTCAGGACTTTAACACTGAAGCTTTCTTT
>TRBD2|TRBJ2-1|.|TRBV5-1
CASSLGLGRGRLNEQFF
TGCGCCAGCAGCTTGGGCCTGGGGCGCGGGAGGCTCAATGAGCAGTTCTTC
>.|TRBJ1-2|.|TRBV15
CATSRDLGGADGYTF
TGTGCCACCAGCAGAGATCTTGGAGGGGCCGATGGCTACACCTTC
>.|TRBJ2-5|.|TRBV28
CASSTGRVQGTQYF
TGTGCCAGCAGTACAGGACGCGTCCAAGGGACCCAGTACTTC